Listed below are T cell receptor beta chains from one sample, sequenced in a study of T cell responses to AZD1222 COVID-19 vaccine. Repertoires were generated with immunoSEQ multiplex PCR, while TCRdb's copy carries only in-frame clones and drops some. This sample has roughly 100,000 clones, with 91% found just once. Specimen: peripheral blood, collected on day 0 of AZD1222 vaccination. The receptors derive from an adult in good health. Both conserved end residues are part of each CDR3. D genes are given only for firm matches. Some rows have no size entry. The others give once, few or many, or a class for an expanded clone.

>-|TRBV25-1|-|TRBJ2-5
TGTGCCAGCAGTGCCCCTCGCGGGGGCCCAGAGACCCAGTACTTC
CASSAPRGGPETQYF
>-|TRBV2|once|TRBJ2-5
TGTGCCAGCAGCGACAGCATCCAAGAGACCCAGTACTTC
CASSDSIQETQYF
>-|TRBV28|-|TRBJ2-1
TGTGCCAGTCGGTGGGTCAATGAGCAGTTCTTC
CASRWVNEQFF
>TRBD2|TRBV5-4|-|TRBJ2-2
TGTGCCAGCAGCGCCGGGACTAGCGATGACACCGGGGAGCTGTTTTTT
CASSAGTSDDTGELFF
>TRBD2|TRBV11-2|once|TRBJ2-1
TGTGCCAGCAGCACGATAGCGGGCAGGAACAATGAGCAGTTCTTC
CASSTIAGRNNEQFF
>TRBD1|TRBV4-3|-|TRBJ1-4
TGCGCCAGCAGCCAAACAGGGGGCTCAGCTAATGAAAAACTGTTTTTT
CASSQTGGSANEKLFF
>TRBD1|TRBV28|-|TRBJ1-4
TGTGCCAGCAGTTTTGGGGGGACAGGGCATGAAAAACTGTTTTTT
CASSFGGTGHEKLFF
>-|TRBV7-9|-|TRBJ2-3
TGTGCCAGCCTCCAGAACACAGATACGCAGTATTTT
CASLQNTDTQYF
>-|TRBV12-3/TRBV12-4|-|TRBJ2-3
TGTGCCAGCAGTTTTTACACAGATACGCAGTATTTT
CASSFYTDTQYF
>-|TRBV7-9|-|TRBJ2-3
TGTGCCAGCAGCTTACCCCCATTGGATACGCAGTATTTT
CASSLPPLDTQYF
>TRBD2|TRBV7-9|-|TRBJ2-2
TGTGCCAGCAGCCCTGGACTAGCGGGAGTTGGCGGGGAGCTGTTTTTT
CASSPGLAGVGGELFF
>-|TRBV28|-|TRBJ1-5
TGTGCCAGCAGGCCAGGACAGCCAAATCAGCCCCAGCATTTT
CASRPGQPNQPQHF
>-|TRBV24-1|-|TRBJ2-7
TGTGCCACCAGTGACTTAAGGGGGTACGAGCAGTACTTC
CATSDLRGYEQYF
>-|TRBV24-1|-|TRBJ1-5
TGTGCCACCAGTGCGCAGGGGCCGAATCAGCCCCAGCATTTT
CATSAQGPNQPQHF
>-|TRBV19|-|TRBJ2-1
TGTGCCAGTAGCGCGCTAACTAACTACAGGGTAATGGGGAATGAGCAGTTCTTC
CASSALTNYRVMGNEQFF
>-|TRBV2|once|TRBJ2-2
TGTGCCAGCAGTCCGGGACGTATCGTGGGGGAGCTGTTTTTT
CASSPGRIVGELFF
>-|TRBV29-1|-|TRBJ2-4
TGCAGCGTTGAAGAGGGGGGACTAGCCAAAAACATTCAGTACTTC
CSVEEGGLAKNIQYF
>TRBD2|TRBV4-1|few|TRBJ2-7
TGCGCCAGCAGCACTCCATCCGGGACTAGCGGGATGTTTGGGGACGAGCAGTACTTC
CASSTPSGTSGMFGDEQYF
>TRBD2|TRBV27|-|TRBJ2-7
TGTGCCAGCAGTTTCGGACTAGCGGGAGGCCGCGGGCAGTACTTC
CASSFGLAGGRGQYF
>-|TRBV7-8|-|TRBJ2-5
TGTGCCAGCAGCTTAGGGGGGGGGCACGAGACCCAGTACTTC
CASSLGGGHETQYF
>-|TRBV25-1|-|TRBJ1-1
TGTGCCAGCAGGGATATGGGGGTTGAAGCTTTCTTT
CASRDMGVEAFF
>-|TRBV18|-|TRBJ1-2
TGTGCCAGCTCACTGGGGGGGCGGCAGGGCTATGGCTACACCTTC
CASSLGGRQGYGYTF
>-|TRBV28|-|TRBJ1-4
TGTGCCAGCAGCCGATCAGGGGCCCAAATCGTTAATGAAAAACTGTTTTTT
CASSRSGAQIVNEKLFF
>-|TRBV7-2|-|TRBJ2-7
TGTGCCAGCAGACGGGAAGGTGGAACCTACGAGCAGTACTTC
CASRREGGTYEQYF
>-|TRBV7-2|-|TRBJ2-1
TGTGCCAGCAGCGCCAGGGTTGTCGACTACAATGAGCAGTTCTTC
CASSARVVDYNEQFF
>-|TRBV10-3|-|TRBJ2-3
TGTGCCATCAGGGGGCGAGCTGCAGATACGCAGTATTTT
CAIRGRAADTQYF
>-|TRBV19|-|TRBJ2-4
TGTGCCAGTACCCCCGCAACCAAAAACATTCAGTACTTC
CASTPATKNIQYF
>-|TRBV7-9|-|TRBJ1-3
TGTGCCAGCAGCCCTGGGTCACTGAACTCTGGAAACACCATATATTTT
CASSPGSLNSGNTIYF
>-|TRBV12-5|-|TRBJ1-1
TGTGCTAGTGAAACCCCTCCCGGGAGGGGGAATACTGAAGCTTTCTTT
CASETPPGRGNTEAFF
>TRBD2|TRBV9|-|TRBJ2-1
TGTGCCAGCAGCGTAGCGACTAGCGCCTACAATGAGCAGTTCTTC
CASSVATSAYNEQFF
>TRBD2|TRBV2|-|TRBJ2-2
TGTGCCAGCAGTGAACTTCGGGGGTGGGAGCGGGAGAACACCGGGGAGCTGTTTTTT
CASSELRGWERENTGELFF
>TRBD2|TRBV28|-|TRBJ2-7
TGTGCCAGCAGTCTTAGCGGGAGAGGCCACGAGCAGTACTTC
CASSLSGRGHEQYF
>-|TRBV7-2|-|TRBJ1-2
TGTGCCAGCAGCTTCTTGACAGACTATGGCTACACCTTC
CASSFLTDYGYTF
>-|TRBV19|-|TRBJ1-5
TGTGCCAGTAGTAATTGGGGATTAGGTGGCAATCAGCCCCAGCATTTT
CASSNWGLGGNQPQHF
>TRBD1|TRBV15|-|TRBJ2-7
TGTGCCACCAGCAGCGGACAGGGTCGAGATAGCGAGCAGTACTTC
CATSSGQGRDSEQYF
>-|TRBV2|-|TRBJ1-1
TGTGCCAGCAGTGCTCCGGGGGGATATACTGAAGCTTTCTTT
CASSAPGGYTEAFF
>TRBD2|TRBV6-6|-|TRBJ2-7
TGTGCCAGCAGAGAGCGTAGCGGGAGTAGCTCCTACGAGCAGTACTTC
CASRERSGSSSYEQYF
>TRBD2|TRBV5-1|-|TRBJ2-7
TGCGCCAGCAGCTTGGACGGGACTTACGGACTAGCGGGAGCCCACGAGCAGTACTTC
CASSLDGTYGLAGAHEQYF
>-|TRBV6-5|-|TRBJ1-2
TGTGCCAGCAGTTACTCGATACAGGCGAAATGGGGCTACACCTTC
CASSYSIQAKWGYTF
>-|TRBV2|-|TRBJ1-4
TGTGCCAGCAGCGACACCTCAACTAATGAAAAACTGTTTTTT
CASSDTSTNEKLFF
>-|TRBV9|few|TRBJ1-3
TGTGCCAGCAGCAGCAGGGGTGCGGGAACATCCTCTGGAAACACCATATATTTT
CASSSRGAGTSSGNTIYF
>-|TRBV5-1|-|TRBJ2-5
TGCGCCAGCAGCTTGGCCGGAGGCCCGGCAGAGACCCAGTACTTC
CASSLAGGPAETQYF
>-|TRBV6-5|once|TRBJ1-5
TGTGCCAGCAGTTTCGACAGCAATCAGCCCCAGCATTTT
CASSFDSNQPQHF
>-|TRBV18|-|TRBJ2-1
TGTGCCAGCTCACCACCGGAGGGGCGCAAGCAGTTCTTC
CASSPPEGRKQFF
>-|TRBV5-1|-|TRBJ2-7
TGCGCCAGCAGCCCCCTTACAGGGTTCAACGAGCAGTACTTC
CASSPLTGFNEQYF
>TRBD1|TRBV5-4|-|TRBJ1-3
TGTGCCAGCAGCGCACAGGGGCCTGGAAACACCATATATTTT
CASSAQGPGNTIYF